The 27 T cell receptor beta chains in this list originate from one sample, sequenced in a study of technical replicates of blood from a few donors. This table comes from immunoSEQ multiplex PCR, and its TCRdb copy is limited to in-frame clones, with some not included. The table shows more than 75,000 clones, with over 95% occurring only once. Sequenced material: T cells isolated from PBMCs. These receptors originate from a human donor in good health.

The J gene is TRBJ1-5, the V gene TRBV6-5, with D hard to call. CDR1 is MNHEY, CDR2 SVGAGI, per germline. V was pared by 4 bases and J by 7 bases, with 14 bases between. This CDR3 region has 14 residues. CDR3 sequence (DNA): TGTGCCAGCAGTTCCGCTGACATAGGCCAGCCCCAGCATTTT. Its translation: CASSSADIGQPQHF.

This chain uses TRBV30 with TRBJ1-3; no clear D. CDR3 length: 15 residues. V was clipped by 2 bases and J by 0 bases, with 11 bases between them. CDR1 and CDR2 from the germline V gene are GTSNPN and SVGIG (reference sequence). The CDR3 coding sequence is TGTGCCTGGAGTACTGCCTCGCACTCTGGAAACACCATATATTTT. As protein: CAWSTASHSGNTIYF.

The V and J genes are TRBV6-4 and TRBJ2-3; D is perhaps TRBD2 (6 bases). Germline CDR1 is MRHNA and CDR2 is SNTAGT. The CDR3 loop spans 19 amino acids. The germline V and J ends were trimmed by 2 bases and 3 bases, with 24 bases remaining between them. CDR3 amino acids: CASSDAWPAGISRTDTQYF. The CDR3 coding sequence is TGTGCCAGCAGTGACGCGTGGCCGGCGGGAATATCTAGGACAGATACGCAGTATTTT.

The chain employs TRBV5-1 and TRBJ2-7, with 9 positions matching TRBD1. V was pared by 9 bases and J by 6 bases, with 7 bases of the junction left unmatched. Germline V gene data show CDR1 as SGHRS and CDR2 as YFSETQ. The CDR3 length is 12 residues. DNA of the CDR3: TGCGCCACCCGGACAGGGGAGTCCGAGCAGTACTTC. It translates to CATRTGESEQYF.

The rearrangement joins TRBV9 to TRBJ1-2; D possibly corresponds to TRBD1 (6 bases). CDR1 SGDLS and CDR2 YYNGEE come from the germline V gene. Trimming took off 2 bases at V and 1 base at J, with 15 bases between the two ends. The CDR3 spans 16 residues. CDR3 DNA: TGTGCCAGCAGCGTTTTTCCCACGGACAGTAACTATGGCTACACCTTC. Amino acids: CASSVFPTDSNYGYTF.

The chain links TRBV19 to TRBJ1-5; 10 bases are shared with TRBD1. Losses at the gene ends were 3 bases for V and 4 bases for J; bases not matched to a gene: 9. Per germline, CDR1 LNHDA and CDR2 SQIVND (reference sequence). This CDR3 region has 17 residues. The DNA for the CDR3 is TGTGCCAGTAGTATCCCGGGGACAGGGGCGGCGAATCAGCCCCAGCATTTT. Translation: CASSIPGTGAANQPQHF.

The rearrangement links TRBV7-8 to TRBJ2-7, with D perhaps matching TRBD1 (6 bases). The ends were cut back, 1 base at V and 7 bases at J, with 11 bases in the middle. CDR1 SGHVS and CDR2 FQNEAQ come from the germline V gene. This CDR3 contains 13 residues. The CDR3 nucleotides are TGTGCCAGCAGCTTAGAAGGGGGTCGGGAGCAGTACTTC. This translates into CASSLEGGREQYF.

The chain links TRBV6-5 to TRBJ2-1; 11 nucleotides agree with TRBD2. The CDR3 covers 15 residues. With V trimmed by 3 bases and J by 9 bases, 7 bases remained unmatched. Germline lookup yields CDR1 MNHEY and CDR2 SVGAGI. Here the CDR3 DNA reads TGTGCCAGCAGTTATGCGACTAGCGGGGCCGGTGAGCAGTTCTTC. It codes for CASSYATSGAGEQFF.

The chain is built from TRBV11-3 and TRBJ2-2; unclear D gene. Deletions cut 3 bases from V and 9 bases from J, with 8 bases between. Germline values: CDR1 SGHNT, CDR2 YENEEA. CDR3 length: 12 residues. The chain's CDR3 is CASSFRERELFF. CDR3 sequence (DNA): TGTGCCAGCAGCTTTCGCGAGAGGGAGCTGTTTTTT.

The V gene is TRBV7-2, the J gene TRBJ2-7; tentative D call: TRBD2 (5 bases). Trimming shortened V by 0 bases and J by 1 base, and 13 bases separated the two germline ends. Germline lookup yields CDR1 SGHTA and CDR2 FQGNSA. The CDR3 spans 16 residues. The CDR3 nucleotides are TGTGCCAGCAGCTTAGCGAGTTCGTCGGGATCCTACGAGCAGTACTTC. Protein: CASSLASSSGSYEQYF.

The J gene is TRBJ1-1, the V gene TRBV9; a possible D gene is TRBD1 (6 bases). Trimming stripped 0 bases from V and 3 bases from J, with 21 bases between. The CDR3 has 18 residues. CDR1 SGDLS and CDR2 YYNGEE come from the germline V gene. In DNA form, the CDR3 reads TGTGCCAGCAGCGTAGGTTCCGCGGGGGCTTTTCAGGACACTGAAGCTTTCTTT. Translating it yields CASSVGSAGAFQDTEAFF. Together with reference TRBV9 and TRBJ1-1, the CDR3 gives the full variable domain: DSGVTQTPKHLITATGQRVTLRCSPRSGDLSVYWYQQSLDQGLQFLIQYYNGEERAKGNILERFSAQQFPDLHSELNLSSLELGDSALYFCASSVGSAGAFQDTEAFFGQGTRLTVV.

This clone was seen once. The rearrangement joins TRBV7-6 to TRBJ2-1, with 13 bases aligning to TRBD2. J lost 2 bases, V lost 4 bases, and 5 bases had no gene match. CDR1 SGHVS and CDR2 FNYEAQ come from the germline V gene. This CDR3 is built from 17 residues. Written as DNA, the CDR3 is TGTGCCAGCAGCTCGGGACTAGCGGGACATCCCTACAATGAGCAGTTCTTC. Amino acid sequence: CASSSGLAGHPYNEQFF.

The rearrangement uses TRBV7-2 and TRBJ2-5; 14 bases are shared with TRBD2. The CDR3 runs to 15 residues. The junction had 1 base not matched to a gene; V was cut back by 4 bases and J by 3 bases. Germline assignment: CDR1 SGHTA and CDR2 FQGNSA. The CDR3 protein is CASSSGLAGEETQYF. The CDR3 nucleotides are TGTGCCAGCAGCTCGGGACTAGCGGGAGAAGAGACCCAGTACTTC.

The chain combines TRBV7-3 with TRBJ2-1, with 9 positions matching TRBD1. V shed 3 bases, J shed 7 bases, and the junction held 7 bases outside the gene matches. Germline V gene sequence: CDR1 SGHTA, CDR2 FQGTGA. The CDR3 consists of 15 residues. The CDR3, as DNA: TGTGCCAGCAGCTTGACCGGGACAGGGACTAATGAGCAGTTCTTC. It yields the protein CASSLTGTGTNEQFF.

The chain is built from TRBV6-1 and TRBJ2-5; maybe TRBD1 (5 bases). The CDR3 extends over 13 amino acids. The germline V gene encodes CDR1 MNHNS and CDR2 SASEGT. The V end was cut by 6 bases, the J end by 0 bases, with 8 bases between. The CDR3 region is CASRGLDQETQYF. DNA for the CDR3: TGTGCCAGCAGGGGGCTAGACCAAGAGACCCAGTACTTC.

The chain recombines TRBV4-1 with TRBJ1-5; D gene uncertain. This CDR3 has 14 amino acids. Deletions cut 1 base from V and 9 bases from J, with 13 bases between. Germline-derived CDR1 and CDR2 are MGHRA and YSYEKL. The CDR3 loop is CASSQGSLGRPQHF. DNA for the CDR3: TGCGCCAGCAGCCAAGGAAGTCTAGGCAGGCCCCAGCATTTT.

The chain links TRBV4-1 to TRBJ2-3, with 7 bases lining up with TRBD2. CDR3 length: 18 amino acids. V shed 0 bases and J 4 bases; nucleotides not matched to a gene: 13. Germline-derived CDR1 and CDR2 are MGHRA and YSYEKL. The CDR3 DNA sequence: TGCGCCAGCAGCCAAGATTTTGGGCTCGGCGGGAGACCAGATACGCAGTATTTT. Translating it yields CASSQDFGLGGRPDTQYF.

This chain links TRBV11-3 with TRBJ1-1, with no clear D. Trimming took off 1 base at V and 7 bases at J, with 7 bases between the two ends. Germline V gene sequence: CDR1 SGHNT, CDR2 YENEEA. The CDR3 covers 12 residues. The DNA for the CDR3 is TGTGCCAGCAGCTTAGTAGATAATGAAGCTTTCTTT. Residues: CASSLVDNEAFF.

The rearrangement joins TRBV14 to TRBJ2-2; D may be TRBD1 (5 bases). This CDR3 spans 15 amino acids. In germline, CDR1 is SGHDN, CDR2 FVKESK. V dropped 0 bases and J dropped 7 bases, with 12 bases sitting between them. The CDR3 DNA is TGTGCCAGCAGCCAAGAAATTTGGGGCTTCGGGGAGCTGTTTTTT. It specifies CASSQEIWGFGELFF.

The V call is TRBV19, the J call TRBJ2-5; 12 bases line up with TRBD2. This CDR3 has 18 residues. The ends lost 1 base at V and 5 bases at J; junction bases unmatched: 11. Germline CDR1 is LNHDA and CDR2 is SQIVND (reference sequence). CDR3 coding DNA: TGTGCCAGTAGTATAGCTAGGCTAGCGGGAGGGCCAGGGGAGACCCAGTACTTC. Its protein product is CASSIARLAGGPGETQYF.

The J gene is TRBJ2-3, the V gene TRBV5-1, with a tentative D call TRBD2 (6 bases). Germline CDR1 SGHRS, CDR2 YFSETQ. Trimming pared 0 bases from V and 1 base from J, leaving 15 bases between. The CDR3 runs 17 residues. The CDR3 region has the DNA TGCGCCAGCAGCTTGGGGCTTCGAGCGGGCGGCACAGATACGCAGTATTTT. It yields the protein CASSLGLRAGGTDTQYF.

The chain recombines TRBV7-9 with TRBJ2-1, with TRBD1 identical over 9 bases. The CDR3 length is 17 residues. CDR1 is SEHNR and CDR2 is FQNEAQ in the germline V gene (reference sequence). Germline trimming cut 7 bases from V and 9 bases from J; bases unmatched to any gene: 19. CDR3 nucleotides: TGTGCCAGCAACTTGGGTATACAGGGGGCGCCCCGGGGTGAGCAGTTCTTC. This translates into CASNLGIQGAPRGEQFF.

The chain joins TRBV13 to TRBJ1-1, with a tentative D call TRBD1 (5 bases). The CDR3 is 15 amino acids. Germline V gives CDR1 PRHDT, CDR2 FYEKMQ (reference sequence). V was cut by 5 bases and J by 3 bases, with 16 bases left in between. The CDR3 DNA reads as TGTGCCAGCAGCGCCCTTACAGGAACCGACACTGAAGCTTTCTTT. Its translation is CASSALTGTDTEAFF. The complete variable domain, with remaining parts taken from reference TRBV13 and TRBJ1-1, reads AAGVIQSPRHLIKEKRETATLKCYPIPRHDTVYWYQQGPGQDPQFLISFYEKMQSDKGSIPDRFSAQQFSDYHSELNMSSLELGDSALYFCASSALTGTDTEAFFGQGTRLTVV.

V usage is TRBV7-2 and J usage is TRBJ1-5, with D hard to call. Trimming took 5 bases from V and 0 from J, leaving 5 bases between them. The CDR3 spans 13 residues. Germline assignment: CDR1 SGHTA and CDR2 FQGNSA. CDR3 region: CASSQNSNQPQHF. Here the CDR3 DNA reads TGTGCCAGCAGCCAAAATAGCAATCAGCCCCAGCATTTT.

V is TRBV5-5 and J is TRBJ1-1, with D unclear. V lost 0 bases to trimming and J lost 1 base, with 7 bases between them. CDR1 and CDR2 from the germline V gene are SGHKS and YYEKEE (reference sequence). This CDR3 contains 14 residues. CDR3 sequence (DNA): TGTGCCAGCAGCTTGGGGTTGGCGAACACTGAAGCTTTCTTT. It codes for CASSLGLANTEAFF.

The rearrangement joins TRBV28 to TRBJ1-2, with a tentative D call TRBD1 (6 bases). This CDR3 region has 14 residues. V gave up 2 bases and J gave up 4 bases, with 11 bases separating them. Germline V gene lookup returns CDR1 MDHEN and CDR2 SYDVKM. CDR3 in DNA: TGTGCCAGCAGTTTACCCGGACAGATCTATGGCTACACCTTC. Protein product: CASSLPGQIYGYTF.

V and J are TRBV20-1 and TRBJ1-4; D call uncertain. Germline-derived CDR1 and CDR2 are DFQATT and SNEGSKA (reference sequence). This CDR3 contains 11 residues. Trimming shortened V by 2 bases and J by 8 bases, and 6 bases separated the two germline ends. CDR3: CSARRREKLFF. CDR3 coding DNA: TGCAGTGCTAGAAGGCGGGAAAAACTGTTTTTT.